The T cell receptor beta chain described here comes from a study of beta chain features in type 1 diabetes. Notes on this clone: Antigen: not known.

Expressed TCRB transcripts were sequenced, since all the RNA that had been isolated was reverse transcribed. Profiled with immunoSEQ multiplex PCR; TCRdb holds only in-frame clones, not every one. The sample records 35,000 to 50,000 clones, 50% being singletons. Regarding the study as a whole: Cells expressing TCR highly could be over-represented by cDNA sequencing.

This receptor was taken from a woman younger than 45 in good health. The sequencing input was stem cell memory CD4+ T cells from blood.

CDR3 loop: CASSPLVADTQYF. The CDR3 DNA follows: TGTGCCAGCAGCCCCCTTGTTGCAGATACGCAGTATTTT. The J gene is TRBJ2-3, the V gene TRBV21-1; the DNA was not used to check the table's D call, TRBD2. TRBV21-1 is classified as a pseudogene. This CDR3 has 13 amino acids.